This note documents a single T cell receptor (beta chain) sequence. Antigen unknown. Some clones are missing from TCRdb's copy, which holds only in-frame ones; the method was immunoSEQ multiplex PCR. The sample contains some 140,000 clones, more than 90% of which appear only once. These data originate in a study of T cell responses to AZD1222 COVID-19 vaccine. Overall study findings and caveats: Only a handful of AZD1222 recipients, six or seven in all, had baseline seropositivity. Repertoires were collected only later (after the peak T cell response had occurred). Clonal diversity may have been underestimated, and the donors were mostly white British, with more females than males. Two doses of AZD1222 preceded a rise in Spike-specific TCR breadth and depth.

The CDR3 covers 13 residues. Germline CDR1 SGHRS, CDR2 YFSETQ. V lost 0 bases to trimming and J lost 8 bases, with 11 bases between them. V is TRBV5-1 and J is TRBJ1-2; the D gene is possibly TRBD1 (5 bases). Sequenced here: peripheral blood, sampled on day 0 of AZD1222 vaccination. This clonotype originated in an adult in good health. CDR3 region: CASSLGPEGGYTF. CDR3 in DNA: TGCGCCAGCAGCTTGGGCCCCGAGGGGGGCTACACCTTC.